The present entry profiles one T cell receptor (beta chain) with its context. This specimen belongs to a study of T cells after yellow fever vaccination. From germline, CDR1 is MNHNS and CDR2 SASEGT. The CDR3 loop spans 16 amino acids. After removal of 7 bases from V and 9 bases from J, the junction contained 18 bases not matched to a gene. MiXCR, applied by TCRdb to the 5' RACE reads, yields one record per CDR3 protein. In the table there are some 670,000 distinct CDR3 sequences, around an eighth of which are singletons. Sequenced here: PBMCs, sampled on the day of the yellow fever booster vaccination. The J gene is TRBJ2-1, the V gene TRBV6-1; TRBD2 agrees at 7 bases. The receptor comes from a man aged 25 to 45 who received the YFV17D yellow fever vaccine. CDR3 sequence: CASKGRAVAGVSEQFF. CDR3 coding DNA: TGTGCCAGCAAGGGCAGGGCGGTAGCGGGCGTCTCTGAGCAGTTCTTC.